The T cell receptor (beta chain) described here comes from a study of graft-versus-host responses after intestinal transplantation. Study overall: Recipients obtained multivisceral, liver-intestinal, or isolated intestinal transplants.

Generated by immunoSEQ multiplex PCR, the TCRdb table keeps only in-frame clones and is missing some. The table records about 120,000 clones, around nine tenths of them present only once. Points on this clone: The antigen remains undetermined. Other DNA sequences in this specimen translate into the identical CDR3.

This CDR3 region has 12 residues. The ends were cut back, 3 bases at V and 4 bases at J, with 7 bases in the middle. Germline V lookup: CDR1 MNHNS, CDR2 SASEGT. The chain joins TRBV6-1 to TRBJ2-7; the D gene is possibly TRBD1 (6 bases). The receptor comes from a human donor who received an intestinal transplant. The specimen comprised unstimulated CD4+ T cells sorted from spleen or lymph node cells, sampled before intestinal transplant. The CDR3: CASSEQGYEQYF. The DNA for the CDR3 is TGTGCCAGCAGTGAGCAGGGGTACGAGCAGTACTTC.